These 26 T cell receptor beta chains originate from one sample sequenced in a study of T cell changes during pregnancy in multiple sclerosis. Libraries were prepared by immunoSEQ multiplex PCR; TCRdb keeps only in-frame clonotypes and omits some of them. The sample carries about 110,000 clones, around 93% recorded once. The starting material was peripheral blood, obtained in the third trimester of pregnancy. The receptors were sampled from a female donor in good health, enrolled as a control in a pregnancy study.

The chain combines TRBV30 with TRBJ1-2; D remains unclear. V was shortened by 0 bases and J by 3 bases, with 11 bases between the two germline ends. The CDR3 contains 14 residues. CDR1 is GTSNPN and CDR2 is SVGIG in the germline V gene (reference sequence). CDR3 region: CAWSVMGRDYGYTF. The CDR3 nucleotides are TGTGCCTGGAGTGTAATGGGCCGCGACTATGGCTACACCTTC.

The V call is TRBV11-2, the J call TRBJ2-7; 9 nucleotides match TRBD2. Germline V gene data show CDR1 as SGHAT and CDR2 as FQNNGV. With 2 bases clipped from V and 2 bases from J, the junction kept 16 bases outside the gene matches. This CDR3 region has 19 residues. The CDR3 region is CASSLFPRPSGDKPYEQYF. DNA of the CDR3: TGTGCCAGCAGCTTATTCCCGCGGCCTAGCGGGGACAAACCCTACGAGCAGTACTTC.

This clone was seen just once. A junction end diverges from the germline sequence, so it may reflect a read error. This chain links TRBV25-1 with TRBJ1-1; 9 positions agree with TRBD1. CDR1 and CDR2 from the germline V gene are MGHDK and SYGVNS. The CDR3 runs 15 residues. The CDR3 nucleotides are TGTGCCAGCAGACGGGACAGGGATGGGAACACTAAAGCTTTCTTT. It is translated as CASRRDRDGNTKAFF.

The table lists this clone with a count of one. The chain is built from TRBV7-3 and TRBJ2-1; 7 bases match TRBD1. Trimming at V came to 5 bases and at J to 8 bases, leaving 12 bases not matched to a gene. Germline V gene sequence: CDR1 SGHTA, CDR2 FQGTGA. CDR3 length equals 15 residues. The CDR3 region is CASSLRLTGIDEQFF. The CDR3 DNA follows: TGTGCCAGCAGCCTAAGACTGACAGGGATTGATGAGCAGTTCTTC.

The chain links TRBV4-3 to TRBJ1-6; TRBD1 aligns across 7 bases. The CDR3 is 17 amino acids. Unmatched junction bases numbered 10, after V lost 0 bases and J lost 8 bases. Per the germline V gene, CDR1 is LGHNA and CDR2 is YSLEER. CDR3 loop: CASSQDPKTGYDSPLHF. As DNA, the CDR3 is TGCGCCAGCAGCCAAGATCCCAAGACAGGGTACGATTCACCCCTCCACTTT.

The V gene is TRBV5-4, the J gene TRBJ1-1; no clear D. From germline, CDR1 is SGHNT and CDR2 YYREEE (reference sequence). Trimming took off 2 bases at V and 0 bases at J, with 14 bases between the two ends. CDR3 size: 16 residues. The DNA for the CDR3 is TGTGCCAGCAGCTTAGAACTTCACACTATGAACACTGAAGCTTTCTTT. It codes for CASSLELHTMNTEAFF.

The chain joins TRBV27 to TRBJ2-7; 11 bases are shared with TRBD1. The trim removed 6 bases at V and 5 bases at J, leaving 9 bases unmatched. Germline CDR1 is MNHEY and CDR2 is SMNVEV (reference sequence). This CDR3 region has 15 residues. The chain's CDR3 is CASRPRTGGAHEQYF. DNA of the CDR3: TGTGCCAGCAGACCAAGGACAGGGGGCGCCCACGAGCAGTACTTC.

The rearrangement joins TRBV21-1 to TRBJ1-6; the D call of TRBD1 is as the table states it, not checked on the DNA. TRBV21-1 is reported as a pseudogene. The CDR3 consists of 20 residues. The CDR3 reads CASSLKSIAPIQGRDSPLHF. The CDR3 DNA sequence: TGTGCCAGCAGCCTAAAAAGTATTGCCCCCATACAGGGTCGAGATTCACCCCTCCACTTT.

This CDR3 reads CASSVDLENQPQHF. CDR3 in DNA: TGTGCCAGTAGTGTCGATTTAGAAAATCAGCCCCAGCATTTT. The chain combines TRBV19 with TRBJ1-5; D uncertain. Germline V lookup: CDR1 LNHDA, CDR2 SQIVND (reference sequence). The germline V and J ends were trimmed by 5 bases and 4 bases, with 12 bases remaining between them. The CDR3 runs to 14 residues.

This chain joins TRBV7-9 and TRBJ2-3; tentative D call: TRBD1 (6 bases). Germline lookup yields CDR1 SEHNR and CDR2 FQNEAQ (reference sequence). The V end lost 5 bases, the J end lost 3 bases, and 12 bases lay between the germline ends. This CDR3 has 14 amino acids. The CDR3 is CASSPGQSTDTQYF. The CDR3 nucleotides read TGTGCCAGCAGCCCAGGACAGAGTACAGATACGCAGTATTTT. Supplemented by reference TRBV7-9 and TRBJ2-3, the full variable domain reads DTGVSQNPRHKITKRGQNVTFRCDPISEHNRLYWYRQTLGQGPEFLTYFQNEAQLEKSRLLSDRFSAERPKGSFSTLEIQRTEQGDSAMYLCASSPGQSTDTQYFGPGTRLTVL.

The rearrangement uses TRBV27 and TRBJ1-2; D perhaps matches TRBD1 (6 bases). Germline V gene data show CDR1 as MNHEY and CDR2 as SMNVEV (reference sequence). There are 14 residues in the CDR3. Trimming shortened V by 8 bases and J by 8 bases, and 21 bases separated the two germline ends. The CDR3 DNA is TGTGCCAGCTCACAGGGTAGTCTATCAAGGGGCTACACCTTC. It is translated as CASSQGSLSRGYTF.

This sequence joins TRBV5-1 and TRBJ1-5, with 11 bases fitting TRBD1. In germline, CDR1 is SGHRS, CDR2 YFSETQ. Germline trimming cut 3 bases from V and 5 bases from J; bases unmatched to any gene: 4. The CDR3 is 15 amino acids. The CDR3 here is CASSSGTGGDQPQHF. The CDR3, as DNA: TGCGCCAGCAGCTCAGGGACAGGGGGTGATCAGCCCCAGCATTTT.

The chain links TRBV7-8 to TRBJ2-7, with D possibly matching TRBD1 (6 bases). Between the trimmed V and J ends, which lost 2 bases and 3 bases, there was a span of 14 bases. Germline loops: CDR1 SGHVS, CDR2 FQNEAQ. The CDR3 covers 15 residues. The CDR3 protein is CASSLNRDTFYEQYF. The CDR3 nucleotides read TGTGCCAGCAGCTTAAACCGGGACACTTTCTACGAGCAGTACTTC.

The chain is built from TRBV13 and TRBJ2-2; D not certain. CDR1 is PRHDT and CDR2 is FYEKMQ in the germline V gene (reference sequence). With 4 bases removed from V and 1 base from J, the gap between germline ends came to 4 bases. The CDR3 consists of 13 residues. The CDR3 DNA reads as TGTGCCAGCAGCTCCCAGAACACCGGGGAGCTGTTTTTT. Translated: CASSSQNTGELFF.

This clone appeared once. This chain links TRBV18 with TRBJ1-4, with 8 bases matching TRBD1. Germline-derived CDR1 and CDR2 are KGHSH and LQKENI. The CDR3 length is 17 residues. V lost 0 bases, J lost 5 bases, and 8 bases stayed unmatched. Written as DNA, the CDR3 is TGTGCCAGCTCACCACCGCAGGGGGCGACTCTAAATGAAAAACTGTTTTTT. This gives the protein CASSPPQGATLNEKLFF.

J is TRBJ1-2 and V is TRBV5-4; 7 nucleotides align to TRBD1. Trimming at V came to 1 base and at J to 2 bases, leaving 5 bases not matched to a gene. CDR1 is SGHNT and CDR2 is YYREEE in the germline V gene (reference sequence). The CDR3 is 15 residues long. The CDR3: CASSLSSQGNYGYTF. CDR3 sequence (DNA): TGTGCCAGCAGCTTGAGCTCACAGGGGAACTATGGCTACACCTTC.

This chain uses TRBV7-2 with TRBJ1-2, with 7 bases lining up with TRBD1. The CDR3 extends over 13 amino acids. Per the germline V gene, CDR1 is SGHTA and CDR2 is FQGNSA. V was pared by 7 bases and J by 4 bases, with 6 bases of the junction left unmatched. The CDR3 is CASTIGQAYGYTF. CDR3 nucleotide sequence: TGTGCCAGCACTATAGGACAGGCCTATGGCTACACCTTC.

The rearrangement links TRBV5-6 to TRBJ1-1; TRBD1 matches 9 bases. CDR1 and CDR2 from the germline V gene are SGHDT and YYEEEE. The CDR3 has 14 amino acids. The V segment lost 4 bases and the J segment 3 bases; nucleotides outside the gene matches: 4. CDR3 bases: TGTGCCAGCAGCCGGGGACAGGGTGACACTGAAGCTTTCTTT. This sequence encodes CASSRGQGDTEAFF.

The CDR3 sequence: CASSQIPLDRGQEKLFF. The CDR3 DNA is TGCGCCAGCAGCCAAATACCCCTCGACAGGGGGCAGGAAAAACTGTTTTTT. The chain employs TRBV4-3 and TRBJ1-4; TRBD1 matches 10 bases. The CDR3 contains 17 residues. J gave up 8 bases and V 2 bases, and 11 bases lay outside the gene matches. Germline assignment: CDR1 LGHNA and CDR2 YSLEER.

This clone occurred a few times. The chain recombines TRBV6-5 with TRBJ2-2; the D gene is possibly TRBD1 (6 bases). Germline loops: CDR1 MNHEY, CDR2 SVGAGI. V was cut by 6 bases and J by 1 base, with 9 bases left in between. The CDR3 is made up of 14 amino acids. In DNA form, the CDR3 reads TGTGCCAGCAGCCAGACAGGGAACACCGGGGAGCTGTTTTTT. It specifies CASSQTGNTGELFF.

This chain uses TRBV5-1 with TRBJ2-1, with 11 bases aligning to TRBD1. V was pared by 0 bases and J by 6 bases, with 5 bases of the junction left unmatched. The CDR3 is made up of 16 amino acids. Germline V gene data show CDR1 as SGHRS and CDR2 as YFSETQ. In DNA, the CDR3 is TGCGCCAGCAGCTTGGAAACCGGGACAGGGGGCAATGAGCAGTTCTTC. It specifies CASSLETGTGGNEQFF.

This chain links TRBV30 with TRBJ1-6; TRBD1 is a possible D gene (6 bases). Trimming removed 2 bases at V and 4 bases at J, with 9 bases between. The CDR3 sequence is 14 residues long. CDR1 and CDR2 from the germline V gene are GTSNPN and SVGIG (reference sequence). The CDR3 here is CAWSPGQYNSPLHF. For the CDR3, the DNA is TGTGCCTGGAGTCCAGGACAGTATAATTCACCCCTCCACTTT.

The chain uses TRBV6-1 and TRBJ1-1; 9 nucleotides match TRBD1. The trim removed 4 bases at V and 6 bases at J, leaving 12 bases unmatched. Germline loops: CDR1 MNHNS, CDR2 SASEGT. This CDR3 has 16 residues. The CDR3 DNA is TGTGCCAGCAGTGTGGGGACAGGGTCTATTAACGCTGAAGCTTTCTTT. As protein: CASSVGTGSINAEAFF.

The chain carries TRBV7-3 and TRBJ1-4; 7 bases line up with TRBD1. The germline gives CDR1 SGHTA, CDR2 FQGTGA. The CDR3 totals 15 residues. With V trimmed by 2 bases and J by 2 bases, 2 bases remained unmatched. For the CDR3, the DNA is TGTGCCAGCAGCTTAGACAGGGCGACTAATGAAAAACTGTTTTTT. Its protein is CASSLDRATNEKLFF.

This chain links TRBV7-3 with TRBJ2-3; 8 nucleotides line up with TRBD2. V was clipped by 2 bases and J by 2 bases; unmatched bases: 3. Germline CDR1 and CDR2: SGHTA and FQGTGA. The length of the CDR3 is 15 residues. The CDR3 loop reads CASSLAGGYTDTQYF. CDR3 DNA: TGTGCCAGCAGCTTAGCGGGGGGATACACAGATACGCAGTATTTT.

V and J are TRBV15 and TRBJ1-2; D gene unclear. The V gene lost 3 bases and the J gene lost 8 bases, with 7 bases spanning the gap. Germline V gene sequence: CDR1 LNHNV, CDR2 YYDKDF (reference sequence). This CDR3 spans 11 amino acids. The CDR3 sequence is CATSSREGYTF. The CDR3 DNA sequence: TGTGCCACCAGCAGTAGGGAGGGCTACACCTTC.